This T cell receptor beta chain is drawn from a study of regulatory T cells in long-lasting Graves disease. Notes on the study in general: Those with persistent Graves' had less TCR diversity than newly diagnosed patients.

Arm-PCR of CDR3 regions and iRepertoire HTBI primers were used to build TCR beta libraries. TCRdb independently ran MiXCR on the multiplex PCR reads; one entry per CDR3 protein. The sample lists a few hundred thousand distinct CDR3 sequences; 23% were seen once. This clonotype was observed many times. As yet, its antigen is unknown. The time point is: persistent/refractory GD, antithyroid drugs over 5 years with positive TRAb. PBMCs provided the RNA from which the TCR library was made. This clonotype originated in a female donor with Graves disease. The sequencing used peripheral blood mononuclear cells (PBMCs), collected when the disease was refractory, from a patient treated with antithyroid drugs.

The chain's CDR3 is CASRGAGNTEAFF. The CDR3 DNA reads as TGTGCCAGCAGAGGGGCGGGGAACACTGAAGCTTTCTTT. The rearrangement links TRBV6-1 to TRBJ1-1, with a possible D match to TRBD1 (5 bases). The germline gives CDR1 MNHNS, CDR2 SASEGT. The length of the CDR3 is 13 residues. V lost 6 bases and J 1 base, leaving 9 bases between the germline ends.